Here is one T cell receptor (beta chain) with its context. Primed by a sample-barcoded 5' primer and a J-beta primer mix, a second PCR proceeded for roughly 6 to 12 cycles. Each single sample gave us at least 2.5 million CDR3-containing paired-end reads. TCRdb analysed the 5' RACE reads with MiXCR anew, one entry per CDR3 protein. The sample holds over 1,500,000 distinct CDR3 sequences, around 40% seen once. The authors extracted at least 6 micrograms of total RNA per sample. This sample stems from a study of blood T cells in healthy people across ages. The CDR3 has 15 residues. Trimming shortened V by 4 bases and J by 3 bases, and 15 bases separated the two germline ends. Germline V lookup: CDR1 MNHEY, CDR2 SVGEGT.

This receptor was identified in a human donor in good health. The chain uses TRBV6-2 or TRBV6-3 and TRBJ1-2, with D unclear. Sequencing was done on a sample of blood. CDR3 DNA sequence: TGTGCCAGCAGTTTCCGTGGAGGACCTGACTATGGCTACACCTTC. Protein product: CASSFRGGPDYGYTF.